Listed below are T cell receptor beta chains from one sample, sequenced in a study of OX40 agonist ivuxolimab in advanced cancers. Using immunoSEQ multiplex PCR, the repertoire was profiled, and TCRdb retains in-frame clones only, with some absent. Seen here are roughly 35,000 clones, about four fifths observed once, and the top ten hold approximately 1.3%. The sample was CD4+ or CD8+ T cells sorted from blood, taken in a trial of the OX40 agonist ivuxolimab. The receptors were gathered from an adult with an advanced solid tumor such as melanoma, head and neck, liver or kidney cancer. Both conserved end residues are part of each CDR3. The order of the fields is D gene, J gene, V gene, clone size, CDR3 DNA, CDR3 protein. D genes are given only for firm matches. The size field is filled for only some rows; it gives once, few, many or a size class.

-	TRBJ1-2	TRBV28	-	TGTGCCAGCAGCCACCCGACAGGCGCCTATGGCTACACCTTC	CASSHPTGAYGYTF
-	TRBJ2-1	TRBV7-9	-	TGTGCCAGCAGCTTCACCACCCAGGGTGAGCAGTTCTTC	CASSFTTQGEQFF
TRBD1	TRBJ1-1	TRBV2	medium-sized	TGTGCCAGCAGCCCGATGACAGGGCGGACTGAAGCTTTCTTT	CASSPMTGRTEAFF
TRBD1	TRBJ2-1	TRBV9	-	TGTGCCAGCAGCTCCTCCGGGACAGGAGGGGGAAAGCAGTTCTTC	CASSSSGTGGGKQFF
-	TRBJ1-1	TRBV18	-	TGTGCCAGCTCAATAAGGGCTCAGAGTTCTAACACTGAAGCTTTCTTT	CASSIRAQSSNTEAFF
-	TRBJ2-1	TRBV28	-	TGTGCCAGTCGCGAGGGCGGGGACTACAATGAGCAGTTCTTC	CASREGGDYNEQFF
TRBD1	TRBJ1-3	TRBV11-2	-	TGTGCCAGCAGCTTAATGTCGGGACCGGGACAGTACAGGTTT	CASSLMSGPGQYRF
-	TRBJ2-5	TRBV10-3	-	TGTGCCATCAGCCCCAGGGATCGGGAGACCCAGTACTTC	CAISPRDRETQYF
TRBD1	TRBJ1-3	TRBV5-1	-	TGCGCCAGCACCCCGTTGGGACAGTTCTCTGGAAACACCATATATTTT	CASTPLGQFSGNTIYF
-	TRBJ2-6	TRBV9	-	TGTGCCAGCAGCCTATCGTCAAGGGCCGGGGCCAACGTCCTGACTTTC	CASSLSSRAGANVLTF
-	TRBJ2-7	TRBV28	-	TGTGCCAGCAGTTTCGAGTCATTCAGGGACGAGCAGTACTTC	CASSFESFRDEQYF
-	TRBJ2-1	TRBV25-1	-	TGTGCCAGCACCATGGCCGGGCACTACAATGAGCAGTTCTTC	CASTMAGHYNEQFF
-	TRBJ2-7	TRBV2	-	TGTGCCGGCACACCTGCGGGCAAAGTCTACGAGCAGTACTTC	CAGTPAGKVYEQYF
TRBD1	TRBJ1-2	TRBV11-3	-	TGTGCCAGCAGCTCCACAGGGGGCTCGGTCTATGGCTACACCTTC	CASSSTGGSVYGYTF
-	TRBJ2-3	TRBV5-6	-	TGTGCCAGCAGCTTGGTCGGCATACCGCAGTATTTT	CASSLVGIPQYF
-	TRBJ1-1	TRBV5-1	-	TGCGCCAGCAGCAACCGGCCTCAACAACAGGGCACTGAAGCTTTCTTT	CASSNRPQQQGTEAFF
-	TRBJ1-5	TRBV5-6	-	TGTGCCAGCAGCTTGTATAGCAATCAGCCCCAGCATTTT	CASSLYSNQPQHF
-	TRBJ1-5	TRBV7-2	-	TGTGCCAGCAGCTTTCCCGATCAGCCCCAGCATTTT	CASSFPDQPQHF
-	TRBJ2-3	TRBV4-2	-	TGTGCCAGCAGCCTCCAGGGCCCGCCGGGCACAGATACGCAGTATTTT	CASSLQGPPGTDTQYF
-	TRBJ2-5	TRBV5-6	-	TGTGCCAGCAGCTTGTATCCGGGACGTGGAGAGACCCAGTACTTC	CASSLYPGRGETQYF
TRBD1	TRBJ1-6	TRBV11-2	-	TGTGCCAGCAGCCTCGGGAGGGGGACAGGCCTTGGACGTTCACCCCTCCACTTT	CASSLGRGTGLGRSPLHF
-	TRBJ2-7	TRBV21-1	-	TGTGCCAGCAGCAAGCGGACCGCTACCCCCCCCGAGCAGTACTTC	CASSKRTATPPEQYF
-	TRBJ1-4	TRBV6-6	-	TGTGCCAGCAGTACCTCTCAAGGGGGAATGATTGAAAAACTGTTTTTT	CASSTSQGGMIEKLFF
-	TRBJ1-2	TRBV19	-	TGTGCCAGTAGTACCGACGGAAACTATGGCTACACCTTC	CASSTDGNYGYTF
-	TRBJ1-2	TRBV14	-	TGTGCCAGCAGCCAAGATGGCGCCCTGGGGACGGGCTACACCTTC	CASSQDGALGTGYTF
TRBD2	TRBJ2-2	TRBV4-3	-	TGCGCCAGCAGCCGGAAAATAGCGGGGGTGAACACCGGGGAGCTGTTTTTT	CASSRKIAGVNTGELFF
-	TRBJ1-3	TRBV18	-	TGTGCCAGCTCACCAAACAAAAGGGTTGGCCTCTCTGGAAACACCATATATTTT	CASSPNKRVGLSGNTIYF
TRBD1	TRBJ1-2	TRBV19	-	TGTGCCAGTAGCATAACAGGGGACGGAGGCTACACCTTC	CASSITGDGGYTF
TRBD1	TRBJ2-1	TRBV19	-	TGTGCCAGTGCTAAGACAGGGACCCACAATGAGCAGTTCTTC	CASAKTGTHNEQFF